This T cell receptor (beta chain) was found in a study of regulatory T cells in long-lasting Graves disease. General observations from the study: Less diverse TCR repertoires were seen in persistent Graves' patients than in newly diagnosed ones.

Time point: newly diagnosed GD, antithyroid drugs for less than 3 months. Making the TCR library involved RNA that had been extracted from PBMCs. For TCR beta, libraries came from iRepertoire HTBI primers and Arm-PCR of CDR3 regions. TCRdb called the multiplex PCR reads again in MiXCR, with one record for every CDR3 protein. The sample lists 500,000 or so distinct CDR3 sequences; 16% were seen once. This clonotype was found many times. What it binds is unknown. These data are also associated with another study on T cells in Graves' hyperthyroidism and ophthalmopathy. That work adds: The authors deemed Graves' hyperthyroidism stable absent ophthalmopathy progression within 18 months.

The starting material was peripheral blood mononuclear cells (PBMCs), obtained at new diagnosis, from a patient treated with antithyroid drugs. The sequence was obtained from a woman aged 35-60 years with Graves disease.

CDR3 residues: CASSLKRTDTQYF. The CDR3 coding sequence is TGTGCCAGCAGTTTAAAAAGGACAGATACGCAGTATTTT. This rearrangement joins TRBV12-3 or TRBV12-4 to TRBJ2-3; D is undetermined. CDR3 size: 13 residues. V was shortened by 2 bases and J by 3 bases, with 6 bases between the two germline ends.